This T cell receptor (beta chain) is from a study of blood T cell repertoires in COVID-19. Study as a whole: Spain, Italy and the United States supplied samples that represented acute and convalescent COVID-19. T cells, B-cell-depleted T cells, or PBMCs supplied cDNA or gDNA.

Produced via immunoSEQ multiplex PCR; TCRdb's table is partial and in-frame only. Of around 100,000 clones listed, approximately 92% are singletons. V was clipped by 10 bases and J by 4 bases; unmatched bases: 15. Looked up from germline, CDR1 is ENHRY and CDR2 is SYGVKD. The CDR3 contains 16 residues. The clonotype was recovered from a woman older than 75 with acute or convalescent COVID-19. The sequenced sample was peripheral blood. The gene calls are TRBV10-3 and TRBJ2-2; 7 bases line up with TRBD1. The CDR3 loop is CATHQKGQVITGELFF. The CDR3 bases are TGTGCCACCCATCAGAAAGGACAGGTTATCACCGGGGAGCTGTTTTTT.